This note documents a single T cell receptor beta chain sequence. The antigen is not known. Per germline, CDR1 SGHDT and CDR2 YYEEEE. This CDR3 region has 16 residues. Trimming took off 6 bases at V and 0 bases at J, with 16 bases between the two ends. The sample originates from a study of T-cell memory formation after mild COVID-19. Study-wide context: TCR clusters were mostly confined to one donor each. Regarding the study as a whole: Whereas later expanders leaned CD4+, clones contracting day 15 to 85 showed a balanced CD4/CD8 makeup. Mainly in CM and EM were contracting CD4+ clones; CD8+ were in EMRA. Unconfirmed was the SARS-CoV-2 specificity of second-wave clones that peaked on day 37.

TCRdb reprocessed the 5' RACE reads via MiXCR and lists one record per CDR3 protein. The sample carries 250,000 to 300,000 distinct CDR3 sequences, roughly 15% recorded once. The sequencing input was PBMCs or a T cell subset sorted from them (not recorded which). The sequence came from a man younger than 30 who had mild COVID-19 (a few samples of this study predate the infection). Cell type and time point are not known. The V gene is TRBV5-6, the J gene TRBJ2-1; D is unclear. Here the CDR3 reads CASNPRFELSYNEQFF. The CDR3 bases are TGTGCCAGCAACCCGCGGTTTGAACTCTCCTACAATGAGCAGTTCTTC.